These 10 T cell receptor beta chains share one sample of origin, sequenced in a study of T-cell reconstitution after alpha-beta-depleted transplantation in children. The TCRbeta library incorporated unique molecular identifiers. From the PCR reads, TCRdb called clonotypes with MiXCR, one entry per CDR3 protein. The table includes about 980,000 distinct CDR3 sequences, 25% to 30% detected once. The material sequenced was PBMCs, mostly from graft donor cells, taken 360 days after TCRalphabeta/CD19-depleted stem cell transplant. The receptors were sampled from a boy younger than two who had a stem cell transplant for SCID, so the T cells may come from the graft donor.

The rearrangement joins TRBV12-3 or TRBV12-4 to TRBJ2-7; D is possibly TRBD1 (5 bases). There are 15 residues in the CDR3. The V end lost 2 bases, the J end lost 3 bases, and 14 bases lay between the germline ends. CDR3 protein: CASSLLSGHLYEQYF. Written as DNA, the CDR3 is TGTGCCAGCAGTTTACTCTCCGGACATCTCTACGAGCAGTACTTC.

V is TRBV15 and J is TRBJ1-2; D uncertain. The CDR3 is 15 residues long. Germline lookup yields CDR1 LNHNV and CDR2 YYDKDF (reference sequence). Deletions cut 5 bases from V and 2 bases from J, with 15 bases between. CDR3 in DNA: TGTGCCACCAGCGGAGCCGGATTGAGGAACTATGGCTACACCTTC. This gives the protein CATSGAGLRNYGYTF.

This clonotype occurred a few times. The chain uses TRBV10-3 and TRBJ1-2; 7 bases fit TRBD1. CDR1 is ENHRY, CDR2 SYGVKD, per germline. The CDR3 length is 16 residues. Trimming at V came to 2 bases and at J to 6 bases, leaving 12 bases not matched to a gene. The DNA for the CDR3 is TGTGCCATCAGTGAGAGACAGGGACAGCTTACGGATGGCTACACCTTC. The encoded protein is CAISERQGQLTDGYTF.

The table lists this clonotype with a few counts. This chain joins TRBV20-1 and TRBJ2-7, with a tentative D call TRBD2 (6 bases). Trimming pared 0 bases from V and 2 bases from J, leaving 14 bases between. The germline CDR1 and CDR2 sequences are DFQATT and SNEGSKA (reference sequence). The CDR3 consists of 15 residues. The DNA for the CDR3 is TGCAGTGCTAGAGATCCCGCGGCGGGGACCTACGAGCAGTACTTC. As protein: CSARDPAAGTYEQYF.

The chain carries TRBV7-2 and TRBJ1-1; unclear D gene. V gave up 4 bases and J gave up 3 bases, with 12 bases separating them. CDR1 is SGHTA and CDR2 is FQGNSA in the germline V gene. The CDR3 has 14 amino acids. For the CDR3, the DNA is TGTGCCAGCAGCTCACCGTGGAGGGACACTGAAGCTTTCTTT. This sequence encodes CASSSPWRDTEAFF.

The chain carries TRBV24-1 and TRBJ2-1, with D maybe TRBD2 (5 bases). CDR3 size: 11 residues. Trimming pared 9 bases from V and 5 bases from J, leaving 7 bases between. CDR1 KGHDR and CDR2 SFDVKD come from the germline V gene. CDR3 nucleotide sequence: TGTGCCACCTCGGGGAACAATGAGCAGTTCTTC. Translation: CATSGNNEQFF.

The chain has TRBV6-1 and TRBJ2-7; D may be TRBD2 (6 bases). The germline gives CDR1 MNHNS, CDR2 SASEGT. V dropped 6 bases and J dropped 0 bases, with 12 bases sitting between them. The CDR3 length is 14 residues. The CDR3 sequence: CASRPDGSSYEQYF. CDR3 in DNA: TGTGCCAGCAGACCGGACGGGAGCTCCTACGAGCAGTACTTC.

This clonotype has just a few counts. The V gene is TRBV12-3 or TRBV12-4, the J gene TRBJ2-7; 7 bases map to TRBD1. Trimming at V came to 5 bases and at J to 7 bases, leaving 8 bases not matched to a gene. This CDR3 comprises 13 residues. The DNA of the CDR3 is TGTGCCAGCAGTACAGGGGCCCTCGCGGAGCAGTACTTC. Protein: CASSTGALAEQYF.

In its sample, this clonotype was seen a few times. The chain combines TRBV29-1 with TRBJ2-5, with 10 bases fitting TRBD1. The CDR3 covers 16 residues. Per germline, CDR1 SQVTM and CDR2 ANQGSEA. Trimming cost V 6 bases and J 5 bases; bases outside gene matches: 15. Here the CDR3 DNA reads TGCAGCGTAGCTGCTAGGGACAGGGGCGGGAAGGAGACCCAGTACTTC. Amino acid sequence: CSVAARDRGGKETQYF.

J is TRBJ1-1 and V is TRBV20-1, with D uncertain. Per the germline V gene, CDR1 is DFQATT and CDR2 is SNEGSKA (reference sequence). The V and J ends lost 0 bases and 6 bases respectively, with 14 bases between them. The CDR3 consists of 14 residues. CDR3 sequence reads: CSARDRHRAAEAFF. CDR3 nucleotide sequence: TGCAGTGCTAGAGATAGGCATAGGGCAGCTGAAGCTTTCTTT.